Each of the 24 T cell receptor beta chains below was sequenced from the same sample in a study of technical replicates of blood from several donors. Method: immunoSEQ multiplex PCR; TCRdb's copy keeps in-frame clones and lacks some. The data contain about 74,000 clones, approximately 95% of them seen just once; the ten biggest clones take up more than 0.25%. Specimen: T cells isolated from PBMCs. Receptor source: a human donor in good health.

The CDR3 coding sequence is TGCAGCGTTGATAGTCCGACTAGCCCCGAGCAGTACTTC. Its translation: CSVDSPTSPEQYF. The chain links TRBV29-1 to TRBJ2-7; 7 bases agree with TRBD2. J was trimmed by 6 bases and V by 3 bases; bases with no gene match: 8. The CDR3 runs to 13 residues. Germline assignment: CDR1 SQVTM and CDR2 ANQGSEA.

The chain uses TRBV25-1 and TRBJ1-6; D remains ambiguous. CDR3 length: 13 amino acids. The V end was cut by 5 bases, the J end by 8 bases, with 10 bases between. Per the germline V gene, CDR1 is MGHDK and CDR2 is SYGVNS. In DNA form, the CDR3 reads TGTGCCAGCAGTCAGTATCCCTATTCACCCCTCCACTTT. The encoded protein is CASSQYPYSPLHF.

This clone was seen once. The chain joins TRBV2 to TRBJ1-2; 7 bases agree with TRBD1. From germline, CDR1 is SNHLY and CDR2 FYNNEI. The CDR3 has 12 residues. The junction had 3 bases not matched to a gene; V was cut back by 6 bases and J by 5 bases. The CDR3 DNA reads TGTGCCAGCAGAGACAGGGATTATGGCTACACCTTC. Translation gives CASRDRDYGYTF.

V gene TRBV5-1 combines with J gene TRBJ2-3; 7 nucleotides align to TRBD1. The CDR3 covers 21 residues. From germline, CDR1 is SGHRS and CDR2 YFSETQ. The junction had 23 bases not matched to a gene; V was cut back by 4 bases and J by 0 bases. The CDR3 sequence: CASSTRGLAGTAPTSTDTQYF. The CDR3 DNA sequence: TGCGCCAGCAGCACCCGGGGCCTCGCAGGGACAGCACCCACTAGCACAGATACGCAGTATTTT.

This chain links TRBV5-8 with TRBJ2-1; D may be TRBD1 (7 bases). CDR1 and CDR2 (germline): SGHTS, YDEGEE. The CDR3 contains 16 residues. V was cut by 4 bases and J by 5 bases, with 19 bases left in between. Here the CDR3 DNA reads TGTGCCAGCAGCCATACGGAGGGGGCTAGCAACAATGAGCAGTTCTTC. Its protein is CASSHTEGASNNEQFF.

The chain is built from TRBV7-8 and TRBJ2-7, with a weak D call TRBD1 (5 bases). The CDR3 contains 14 residues. Germline loops: CDR1 SGHVS, CDR2 FQNEAQ. V lost 3 bases and J 5 bases, leaving 14 bases between the germline ends. The DNA for the CDR3 is TGTGCCAGCAGCTTTCCCAGGGTAGGGGACGAGCAGTACTTC. Amino acid sequence: CASSFPRVGDEQYF.

As DNA, the CDR3 is TGTGCCAGCAGTGGGAGACTAGCGGGATCCTACAATGAGCAGTTCTTC. The encoded protein is CASSGRLAGSYNEQFF. The chain has TRBV28 and TRBJ2-1; 11 positions agree with TRBD2. V was pared by 5 bases and J by 1 base, with 4 bases of the junction left unmatched. The CDR3 has 16 amino acids. The germline V gene has CDR1 MDHEN and CDR2 SYDVKM. Complete variable domain (other parts from reference TRBV28 and TRBJ2-1): DVKVTQSSRYLVKRTGEKVFLECVQDMDHENMFWYRQDPGLGLRLIYFSYDVKMKEKGDIPEGYSVSREKKERFSLILESASTNQTSMYLCASSGRLAGSYNEQFFGPGTRLTVL.

This clone was recorded only once. The rearrangement links TRBV27 to TRBJ1-1; D is ambiguous. The germline CDR1 and CDR2 sequences are MNHEY and SMNVEV (reference sequence). Trimming cost V 7 bases and J 1 base, with 7 bases left between them. This CDR3 region has 12 residues. CDR3 protein: CASIAGNTEAFF. The CDR3 DNA reads TGTGCCAGCATTGCGGGGAACACTGAAGCTTTCTTT.

This chain connects TRBV4-1 to TRBJ1-5; D ambiguous. Germline V gene sequence: CDR1 MGHRA, CDR2 YSYEKL. Trimming stripped 2 bases from V and 8 bases from J, with 16 bases between. This CDR3 spans 15 amino acids. Here the CDR3 DNA reads TGCGCCAGCAGCCAAACGTCGCGGGCAAGTGAGCCCCAGCATTTT. It specifies CASSQTSRASEPQHF.

J is TRBJ1-1 and V is TRBV6-5, with 8 bases fitting TRBD1. Trimming at V came to 4 bases and at J to 3 bases, leaving 10 bases not matched to a gene. There are 16 residues in the CDR3. Germline V gene data show CDR1 as MNHEY and CDR2 as SVGAGI. CDR3 sequence reads: CASSSDRVRRHTEAFF. The CDR3 nucleotides are TGTGCCAGCAGTTCGGACAGGGTAAGGCGGCACACTGAAGCTTTCTTT.

The rearrangement joins TRBV5-1 to TRBJ2-1; D unclear. V was shortened by 0 bases and J by 4 bases, with 5 bases between the two germline ends. The length of the CDR3 is 13 residues. Germline-derived CDR1 and CDR2 are SGHRS and YFSETQ. The CDR3 sequence is CASSLGGYNEQFF. Here the CDR3 DNA reads TGCGCCAGCAGCTTGGGCGGATACAATGAGCAGTTCTTC. Drawing the rest from reference TRBV5-1 and TRBJ2-1, the complete variable domain is KAGVTQTPRYLIKTRGQQVTLSCSPISGHRSVSWYQQTPGQGLQFLFEYFSETQRNKGNFPGRFSGRQFSNSRSEMNVSTLELGDSALYLCASSLGGYNEQFFGPGTRLTVL.

The chain uses TRBV28 and TRBJ2-3; the match to TRBD1 covers 7 bases. The J segment lost 6 bases and the V segment lost 9 bases, leaving 18 bases of the junction unmatched. Germline CDR1 is MDHEN and CDR2 is SYDVKM. The CDR3 is 16 residues long. In DNA form, the CDR3 reads TGTGCCAGTGCTCCCCTTACAGGGGAGCGTCACGATACGCAGTATTTT. Its translation is CASAPLTGERHDTQYF.

The gene calls are TRBV18 and TRBJ2-2; D is perhaps TRBD1 (5 bases). The CDR3 is 15 amino acids. Trimming shortened V by 0 bases and J by 1 base, and 6 bases separated the two germline ends. Germline values: CDR1 KGHSH, CDR2 LQKENI. The CDR3: CASSPPQGNTGELFF. CDR3 DNA sequence: TGTGCCAGCTCACCACCGCAGGGGAACACCGGGGAGCTGTTTTTT.

The rearrangement joins TRBV20-1 to TRBJ1-1; D is uncertain. V was clipped by 5 bases and J by 1 base, with 5 bases between them. This CDR3 has 11 amino acids. CDR1 and CDR2 (germline): DFQATT, SNEGSKA (reference sequence). The CDR3 is CSAHKNTEAFF. The CDR3 DNA follows: TGCAGTGCTCACAAGAACACTGAAGCTTTCTTT.

CDR3 in DNA: TGTGCCTACCAACCCGACAGGGCCGCTAACTATGGCTACACCTTC. This codes for CAYQPDRAANYGYTF. This chain uses TRBV30 with TRBJ1-2; TRBD1 agrees at 7 bases. V lost 7 bases to trimming and J lost 0 bases; unmatched junction nucleotides: 11. This CDR3 has 15 residues. CDR1 GTSNPN and CDR2 SVGIG come from the germline V gene (reference sequence).

This clone appeared once. The rearrangement uses TRBV29-1 and TRBJ2-3; maybe TRBD2 (7 bases). The germline V gene encodes CDR1 SQVTM and CDR2 ANQGSEA. V lost 2 bases, J lost 6 bases, and 21 bases lay in between. The CDR3 has 16 amino acids. CDR3 sequence: CSVESRGARVADTQYF. CDR3 coding DNA: TGCAGCGTTGAATCCCGGGGGGCAAGGGTAGCGGATACGCAGTATTTT.

The genes are TRBV6-6 and TRBJ2-1; D may be TRBD2 (5 bases). Deletions cut 6 bases from V and 5 bases from J, with 14 bases between. The germline CDR1 and CDR2 sequences are MNHNY and SVGAGI (reference sequence). This CDR3 contains 14 residues. In nucleotides, the CDR3 is TGTGCCAGCAGATCTCGGACTGGCAACAATGAGCAGTTCTTC. Translating it yields CASRSRTGNNEQFF.

This chain links TRBV19 with TRBJ2-3; D is possibly TRBD2 (5 bases). Germline assignment: CDR1 LNHDA and CDR2 SQIVND (reference sequence). The CDR3 runs to 13 residues. The V end was cut by 6 bases, the J end by 5 bases, with 12 bases between. DNA for the CDR3: TGTGCCAGTAGAACCGGGGAGAAAGATACGCAGTATTTT. Amino acid sequence: CASRTGEKDTQYF.

This rearrangement joins TRBV4-2 to TRBJ2-2; the D is unclear. V lost 1 base and J 4 bases, leaving 4 bases between the germline ends. The CDR3 loop spans 13 amino acids. From germline, CDR1 is LGHNA and CDR2 YNFKEQ. The CDR3 spells CASSQGLTGELFF. CDR3 coding DNA: TGTGCCAGCAGCCAAGGACTCACCGGGGAGCTGTTTTTT.

This clone has a single count. The gene calls are TRBV5-1 and TRBJ2-2, with 7 positions matching TRBD1. V was pared by 0 bases and J by 7 bases, with 3 bases of the junction left unmatched. This CDR3 has 14 amino acids. Germline CDR1 and CDR2: SGHRS and YFSETQ. CDR3 sequence: CASSLDRGDGELFF. For the CDR3, the DNA is TGCGCCAGCAGCTTGGACAGGGGCGACGGGGAGCTGTTTTTT. Together with reference TRBV5-1 and TRBJ2-2, the CDR3 gives the full variable domain: KAGVTQTPRYLIKTRGQQVTLSCSPISGHRSVSWYQQTPGQGLQFLFEYFSETQRNKGNFPGRFSGRQFSNSRSEMNVSTLELGDSALYLCASSLDRGDGELFFGEGSRLTVL.

The rearrangement links TRBV19 to TRBJ1-5; maybe TRBD1 (6 bases). Trimming shortened V by 2 bases and J by 2 bases, and 10 bases separated the two germline ends. From germline, CDR1 is LNHDA and CDR2 SQIVND (reference sequence). The CDR3 has 15 amino acids. CDR3 DNA sequence: TGTGCCAGTAGTATATTCAGGGGTGGCAATCAGCCCCAGCATTTT. Translated, it gives CASSIFRGGNQPQHF.

The chain has TRBV10-2 and TRBJ2-7, with D possibly TRBD1 on 6 matching bases. V was cut by 6 bases and J by 2 bases, with 11 bases left in between. Germline V CDR1 and CDR2: WSHSY, SAAADI. The CDR3 sequence is 13 residues long. CDR3 DNA: TGCGCCAGCAGCCGACAGGATACCTACGAGCAGTACTTC. This codes for CASSRQDTYEQYF.

The genes are TRBV6-1 and TRBJ2-7; 8 bases map to TRBD1. Germline V lookup: CDR1 MNHNS, CDR2 SASEGT. After removal of 6 bases from V and 3 bases from J, the junction contained 10 bases not matched to a gene. The CDR3 runs to 15 residues. CDR3 in DNA: TGTGCCAGCAGGCTGGACAGGGTCTTAAACTACGAGCAGTACTTC. It is translated as CASRLDRVLNYEQYF.

The V gene is TRBV18, the J gene TRBJ1-2, with 8 bases that match TRBD1. Trimming removed 3 bases from V and 7 bases from J; junction bases left unmatched: 4. Germline V gives CDR1 KGHSH, CDR2 LQKENI. The CDR3 is 13 amino acids. CDR3 in DNA: TGTGCCAGCTCACCGGACAGGGAGTCTGGCTACACCTTC. Its protein is CASSPDRESGYTF.